This is a list of T cell receptor beta chains from one sample in a study of blood T cell repertoires in COVID-19. Assay: immunoSEQ multiplex PCR; the TCRdb copy retains only in-frame clones and omits some. The sample holds around 260,000 clones, about 90% seen once. Source material: peripheral blood. The receptors here all came from a woman between 40 and 55 years old who had recovered from COVID-19. The CDR3 runs from the conserved cysteine through the conserved F or W. A D gene is named only where the DNA matches it firmly. The listing skips clone size in some rows; elsewhere it reads once, few, many or a size class.

D: NA; V: TRBV21-1; size: NA; J: TRBJ1-5; DNA: TGTGCCAGCAGCAAATGGGGGGATTCCAATCAGCCCCAGCATTTT; CDR3: CASSKWGDSNQPQHF
D: TRBD2; V: TRBV3-1/TRBV3-2; size: NA; J: TRBJ2-1; DNA: TGTGCCAGCAGCCTCGGACTAGCGGGGGGCCGCGAGTTCTTC; CDR3: CASSLGLAGGREFF
D: TRBD2; V: TRBV10-2; size: few; J: TRBJ2-2; DNA: TGCGCCATTAGCGGGCCCGGGGAGCTGTTTTTT; CDR3: CAISGPGELFF
D: TRBD1; V: TRBV5-5; size: NA; J: TRBJ1-2; DNA: TGTGCCAGCAGGACAGGGGGCAGCGGCTATGGCTACACCTTC; CDR3: CASRTGGSGYGYTF
D: TRBD2; V: TRBV5-1; size: few; J: TRBJ2-5; DNA: TGCGCCAGCAGCTTGAGCGGGGTCGGAGAGACCCAGTACTTC; CDR3: CASSLSGVGETQYF
D: TRBD2; V: TRBV5-1; size: NA; J: TRBJ2-1; DNA: TGCGCCAGCAGCTTGGGACTAGCCGACATGAATGAGCAGTTCTTC; CDR3: CASSLGLADMNEQFF
D: TRBD1; V: TRBV19; size: NA; J: TRBJ1-5; DNA: TGTGCCAGTATTTCGGGACAGGGCAATCAGCCCCAGCATTTT; CDR3: CASISGQGNQPQHF
D: NA; V: TRBV4-3; size: NA; J: TRBJ2-7; DNA: TGCGCCAGCAGCCAAGAGTGGGGCTATGCCTACGAGCAGTACTTC; CDR3: CASSQEWGYAYEQYF
D: TRBD1; V: TRBV19; size: NA; J: TRBJ2-7; DNA: TGTGCCAGCTCGGACAGGGGGCGCGAGCAGTACTTC; CDR3: CASSDRGREQYF
D: TRBD1; V: TRBV29-1; size: NA; J: TRBJ2-7; DNA: TGCAGCGCAAGGGACAGCTCCTACGAGCAGTACTTC; CDR3: CSARDSSYEQYF
D: TRBD1; V: TRBV19; size: NA; J: TRBJ1-2; DNA: TGTGCCAGTAGCCCCGGACAGGGGAACTATGGCTACACCTTC; CDR3: CASSPGQGNYGYTF
D: NA; V: TRBV9; size: NA; J: TRBJ2-5; DNA: TGTGCCAGCAGCGGTGGCCACCACCAAGAGACCCAGTACTTC; CDR3: CASSGGHHQETQYF
D: NA; V: TRBV18; size: NA; J: TRBJ1-1; DNA: TGTGCCAGCTCACCAATCCCAGTCGATGTGAACACTGAAGCTTTCTTT; CDR3: CASSPIPVDVNTEAFF
D: TRBD2; V: TRBV12-3/TRBV12-4; size: NA; J: TRBJ2-5; DNA: TGTGCCAGCGCGGACCTTGGGGAGGGGACCCAGTACTTC; CDR3: CASADLGEGTQYF
D: NA; V: TRBV4-3; size: NA; J: TRBJ1-4; DNA: TGCGCCAGCAGCCAAGATTCGCCAACTTCGGGTAATGAAAAACTGTTTTTT; CDR3: CASSQDSPTSGNEKLFF
D: TRBD1; V: TRBV4-1; size: NA; J: TRBJ1-1; DNA: TGCGCCAGCAGCCAAGGACAGGGATCTGAAGCTTTCTTT; CDR3: CASSQGQGSEAFF
D: TRBD1; V: TRBV2; size: NA; J: TRBJ1-4; DNA: TGTGCCAGCAGTGGACAGGGGTATAATGAAAAACTGTTTTTT; CDR3: CASSGQGYNEKLFF
D: TRBD2; V: TRBV5-8; size: NA; J: TRBJ2-1; DNA: TGTGCCAGCAGCTTGAAAGGACTAGCTGACAATGAGCAGTTCTTC; CDR3: CASSLKGLADNEQFF
D: NA; V: TRBV7-2; size: NA; J: TRBJ1-5; DNA: TGTGCCAGCAGCTCCTTACAGGGTTCGGGTCAGCCCCAGCATTTT; CDR3: CASSSLQGSGQPQHF
D: NA; V: TRBV2; size: NA; J: TRBJ2-5; DNA: TGTGCCAGCAGGGGGGAGGTGGAGACCCAGTACTTC; CDR3: CASRGEVETQYF
D: NA; V: TRBV19; size: NA; J: TRBJ2-7; DNA: TGTGCCAGTAAATTTGGGGGGAAATCCTCCTACGAGCAGTACTTC; CDR3: CASKFGGKSSYEQYF
D: NA; V: TRBV7-8; size: NA; J: TRBJ2-7; DNA: TGTGCCAGCATGGCAGGCCGCCCGGAGGGAGAGCAGTACTTC; CDR3: CASMAGRPEGEQYF
D: TRBD1; V: TRBV27; size: few; J: TRBJ1-2; DNA: TGTGCCAGCAGTTCAACCCGGGACAGGGTTCTCTATGGCTACACCTTC; CDR3: CASSSTRDRVLYGYTF
D: TRBD1; V: TRBV2; size: NA; J: TRBJ1-2; DNA: TGTGCCACGGAGGCCGACAGGGGGCGAGGCTACACCTTC; CDR3: CATEADRGRGYTF
D: NA; V: TRBV7-2; size: NA; J: TRBJ1-1; DNA: TGTGCCAGCAGCTTAGTCCAGGGGCCTCTGAACACTGAAGCTTTCTTT; CDR3: CASSLVQGPLNTEAFF
D: TRBD2; V: TRBV14; size: NA; J: TRBJ2-3; DNA: TGTGCCAGCAGCCAAGAGCGGGGGGGAGCCACAGATACGCAGTATTTT; CDR3: CASSQERGGATDTQYF
D: NA; V: TRBV7-3; size: NA; J: TRBJ1-2; DNA: TGTGCCAGCAGGTTCGGGGGACTTACCTCCTATGGCTACACCTTC; CDR3: CASRFGGLTSYGYTF
D: TRBD1; V: TRBV2; size: few; J: TRBJ2-2; DNA: TGTGCCAGCAGCGGACAGGGGGTCGGGTCCGGGGAGCTGTTTTTT; CDR3: CASSGQGVGSGELFF